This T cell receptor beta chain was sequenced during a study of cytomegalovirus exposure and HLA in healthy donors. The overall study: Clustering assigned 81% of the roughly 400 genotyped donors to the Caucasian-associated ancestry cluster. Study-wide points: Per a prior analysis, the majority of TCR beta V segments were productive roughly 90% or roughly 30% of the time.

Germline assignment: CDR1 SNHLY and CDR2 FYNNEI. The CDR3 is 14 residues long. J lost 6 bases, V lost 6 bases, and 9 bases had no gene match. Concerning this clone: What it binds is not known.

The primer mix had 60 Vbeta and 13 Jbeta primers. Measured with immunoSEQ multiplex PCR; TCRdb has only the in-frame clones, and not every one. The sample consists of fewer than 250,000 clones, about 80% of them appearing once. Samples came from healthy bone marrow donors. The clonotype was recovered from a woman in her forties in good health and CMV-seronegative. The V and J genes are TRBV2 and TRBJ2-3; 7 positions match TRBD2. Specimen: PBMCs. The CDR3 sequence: CASSPQTSVDTQYF. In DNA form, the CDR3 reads TGTGCCAGCAGCCCTCAAACTAGCGTGGATACGCAGTATTTT.